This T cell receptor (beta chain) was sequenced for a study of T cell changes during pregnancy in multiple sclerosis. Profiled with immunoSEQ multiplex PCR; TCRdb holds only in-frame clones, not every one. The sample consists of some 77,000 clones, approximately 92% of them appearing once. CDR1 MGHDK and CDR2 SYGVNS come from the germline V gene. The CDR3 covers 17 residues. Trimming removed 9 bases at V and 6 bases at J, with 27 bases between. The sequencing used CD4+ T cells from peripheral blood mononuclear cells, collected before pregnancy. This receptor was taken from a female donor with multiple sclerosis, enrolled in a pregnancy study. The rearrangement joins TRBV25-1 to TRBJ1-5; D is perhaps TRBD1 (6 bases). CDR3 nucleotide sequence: TGTGCCAGAGGCGCAATCACCTGGGCAGGGGTAGGTCAGCCCCAGCATTTT. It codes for CARGAITWAGVGQPQHF. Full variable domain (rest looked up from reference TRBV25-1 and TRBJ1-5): EADIYQTPRYLVIGTGKKITLECSQTMGHDKMYWYQQDPGMELHLIHYSYGVNSTEKGDLSSESTVSRIRTEHFPLTLESARPSHTSQYLCARGAITWAGVGQPQHFGDGTRLSIL.